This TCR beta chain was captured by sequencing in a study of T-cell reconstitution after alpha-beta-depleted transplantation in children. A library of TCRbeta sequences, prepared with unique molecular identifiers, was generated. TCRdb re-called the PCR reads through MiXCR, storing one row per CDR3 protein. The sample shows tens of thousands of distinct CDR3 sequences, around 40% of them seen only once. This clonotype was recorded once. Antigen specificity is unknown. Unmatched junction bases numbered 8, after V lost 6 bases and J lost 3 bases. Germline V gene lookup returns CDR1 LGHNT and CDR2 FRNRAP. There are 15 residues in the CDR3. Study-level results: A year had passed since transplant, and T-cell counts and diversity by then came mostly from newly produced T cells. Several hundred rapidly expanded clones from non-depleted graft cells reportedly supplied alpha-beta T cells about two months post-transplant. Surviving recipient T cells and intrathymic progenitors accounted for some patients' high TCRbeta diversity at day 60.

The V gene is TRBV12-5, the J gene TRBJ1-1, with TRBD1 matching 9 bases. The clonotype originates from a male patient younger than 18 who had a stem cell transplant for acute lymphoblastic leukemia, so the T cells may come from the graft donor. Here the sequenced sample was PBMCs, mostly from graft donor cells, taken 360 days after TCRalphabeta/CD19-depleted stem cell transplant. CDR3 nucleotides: TGTGCTAGTGGAATGGGACAGGGCGATTACACTGAAGCTTTCTTT. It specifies CASGMGQGDYTEAFF.